Given below is one TCR beta chain in context. Its cognate antigen is unknown. Primers for the PCR totalled 60 Vbeta and 13 Jbeta. Sequencing used immunoSEQ multiplex PCR; TCRdb keeps in-frame clones, though not all of them. The sample lists approximately 160,000 clones, 77% occurring once. These data are taken from a study of cytomegalovirus exposure and HLA in healthy donors. Study observations and caveats: The authors later found TCR association rates varying by HLA locus, with DRB1 most and HLA-C fewest. Some segments of the V type, notably TRBV6-2 and TRBV6-3, were excluded as indistinguishable. Whilst most TCR sequences proved rare, a subset of public TCRs occurred across many donors. Most CMV-associated TCR beta chains were later found to appear HLA-restricted.

This CDR3 is 19 amino acids long. The V and J ends lost 6 bases and 0 bases, in that order; junction bases with no gene match: 16. Germline V gives CDR1 MDHEN, CDR2 SYDVKM. Sequencing was carried out using PBMCs. V and J are TRBV28 and TRBJ2-3; 9 bases agree with TRBD2. The clonotype was recovered from a woman between 25 and 40 years old in good health and CMV-seronegative. CDR3 nucleotides: TGTGCCAGCAGGACCGGGGGACTAGCCTTTTATGCGAGCACAGATACGCAGTATTTT. As protein: CASRTGGLAFYASTDTQYF. Using reference TRBV28 and TRBJ2-3 for the parts outside the CDR3, the full variable domain is DVKVTQSSRYLVKRTGEKVFLECVQDMDHENMFWYRQDPGLGLRLIYFSYDVKMKEKGDIPEGYSVSREKKERFSLILESASTNQTSMYLCASRTGGLAFYASTDTQYFGPGTRLTVL.